Detailed here is one T cell receptor beta chain. This entry is derived from a study of glioma-infiltrating T cells after dendritic cell vaccination. TCRdb's table, derived via immunoSEQ multiplex PCR, lists solely in-frame clones and lacks some. The sample has some 100,000 clones; roughly three quarters are singletons. There are 15 residues in the CDR3. V shed 0 bases and J shed 5 bases, with 14 bases lying between them. Germline CDR1 LNHNV, CDR2 YYDKDF (reference sequence). This receptor was obtained from a human donor with glioblastoma. V gene TRBV15 combines with J gene TRBJ2-7; unclear D gene. The input for sequencing was blood, taken before dendritic cell vaccination. Here the CDR3 reads CATSRESSPDDEQYF. For the CDR3, the DNA is TGTGCCACCAGCAGAGAAAGTAGCCCAGACGACGAGCAGTACTTC.